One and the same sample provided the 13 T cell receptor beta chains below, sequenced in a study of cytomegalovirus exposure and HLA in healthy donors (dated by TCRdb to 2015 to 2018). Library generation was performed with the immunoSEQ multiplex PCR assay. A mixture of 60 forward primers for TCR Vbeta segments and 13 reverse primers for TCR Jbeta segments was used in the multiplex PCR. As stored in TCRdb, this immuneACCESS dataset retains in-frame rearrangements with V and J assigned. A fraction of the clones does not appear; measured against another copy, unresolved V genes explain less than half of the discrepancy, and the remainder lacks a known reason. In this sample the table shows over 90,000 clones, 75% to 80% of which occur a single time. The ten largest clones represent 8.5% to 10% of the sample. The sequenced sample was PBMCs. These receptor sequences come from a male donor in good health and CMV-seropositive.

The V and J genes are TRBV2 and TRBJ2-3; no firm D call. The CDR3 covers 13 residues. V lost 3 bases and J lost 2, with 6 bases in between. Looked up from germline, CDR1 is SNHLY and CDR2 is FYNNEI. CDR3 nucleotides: TGTGCCAGCAGTGAGGAGTACACAGATACGCAGTATTTT. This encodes CASSEEYTDTQYF.

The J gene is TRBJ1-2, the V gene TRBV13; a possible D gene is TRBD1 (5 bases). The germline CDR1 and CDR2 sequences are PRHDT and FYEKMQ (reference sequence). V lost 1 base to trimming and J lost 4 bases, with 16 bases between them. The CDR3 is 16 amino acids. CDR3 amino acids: CASSLASQGRTYGYTF. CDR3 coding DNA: TGTGCCAGCAGCTTAGCCTCCCAGGGCAGAACCTATGGCTACACCTTC.

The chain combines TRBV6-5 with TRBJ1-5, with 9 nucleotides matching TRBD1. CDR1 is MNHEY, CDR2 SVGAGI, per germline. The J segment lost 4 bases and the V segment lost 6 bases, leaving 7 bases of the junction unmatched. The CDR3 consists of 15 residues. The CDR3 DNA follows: TGTGCCAGCAGGCGGACAGGGGTGGTGAATCAGCCCCAGCATTTT. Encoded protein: CASRRTGVVNQPQHF.

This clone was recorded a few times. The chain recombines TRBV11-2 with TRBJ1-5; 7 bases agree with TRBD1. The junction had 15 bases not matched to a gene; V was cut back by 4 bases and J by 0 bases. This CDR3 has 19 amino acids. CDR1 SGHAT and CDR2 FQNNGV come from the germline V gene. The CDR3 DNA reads TGTGCCAGCAGCTCACTTACCGGGGGCAGGGGGAATAGCAATCAGCCCCAGCATTTT. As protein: CASSSLTGGRGNSNQPQHF.

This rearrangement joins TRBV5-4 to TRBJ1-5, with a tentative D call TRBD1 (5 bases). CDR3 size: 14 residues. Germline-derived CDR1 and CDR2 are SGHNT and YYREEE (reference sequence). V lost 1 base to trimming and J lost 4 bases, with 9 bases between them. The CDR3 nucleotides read TGTGCCAGCAGCTTGAAGGGGATAAATCAGCCCCAGCATTTT. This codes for CASSLKGINQPQHF.

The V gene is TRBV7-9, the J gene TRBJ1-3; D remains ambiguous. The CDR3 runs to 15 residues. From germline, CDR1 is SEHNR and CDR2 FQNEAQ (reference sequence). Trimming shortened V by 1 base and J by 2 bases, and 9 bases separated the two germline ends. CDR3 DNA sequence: TGTGCCAGCAGCTTAGTAGTGGTCCCTGGAAACACCATATATTTT. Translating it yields CASSLVVVPGNTIYF.

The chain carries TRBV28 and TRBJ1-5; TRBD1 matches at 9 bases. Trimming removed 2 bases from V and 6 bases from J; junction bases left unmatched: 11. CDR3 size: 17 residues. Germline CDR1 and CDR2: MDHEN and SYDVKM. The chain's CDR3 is CASSLESDRGEGQPQHF. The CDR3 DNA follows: TGTGCCAGCAGTTTAGAGTCGGACAGGGGAGAAGGTCAGCCCCAGCATTTT.

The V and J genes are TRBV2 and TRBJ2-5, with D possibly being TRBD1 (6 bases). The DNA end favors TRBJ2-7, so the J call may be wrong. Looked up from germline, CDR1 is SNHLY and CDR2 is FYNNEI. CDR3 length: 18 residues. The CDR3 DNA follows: TGTGCCAGCAGGAAAAGGTGGGGAACAGGGTCGGAAGACTACGAGCAGTACTTC. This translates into CASRKRWGTGSEDYEQYF.

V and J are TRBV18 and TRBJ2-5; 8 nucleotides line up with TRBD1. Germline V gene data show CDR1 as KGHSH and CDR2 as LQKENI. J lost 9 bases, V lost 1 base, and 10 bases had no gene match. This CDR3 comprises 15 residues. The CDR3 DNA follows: TGTGCCAGCTCACCACTACTACTCGGGGGACAGGCCCAGTACTTC. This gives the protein CASSPLLLGGQAQYF.

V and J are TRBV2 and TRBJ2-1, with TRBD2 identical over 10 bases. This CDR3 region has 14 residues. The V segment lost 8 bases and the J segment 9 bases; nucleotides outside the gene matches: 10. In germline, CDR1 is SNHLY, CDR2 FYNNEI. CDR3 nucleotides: TGTGCCAGCGCCTATGTTCTAGCGGGAGCTGAGCAGTTCTTC. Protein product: CASAYVLAGAEQFF.

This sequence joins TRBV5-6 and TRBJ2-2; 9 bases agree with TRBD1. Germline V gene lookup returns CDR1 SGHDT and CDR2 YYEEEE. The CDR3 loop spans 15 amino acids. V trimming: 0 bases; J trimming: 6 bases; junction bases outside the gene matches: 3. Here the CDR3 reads CASSLEGQGAGELFF. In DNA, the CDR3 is TGTGCCAGCAGCTTGGAGGGACAGGGCGCCGGGGAGCTGTTTTTT.

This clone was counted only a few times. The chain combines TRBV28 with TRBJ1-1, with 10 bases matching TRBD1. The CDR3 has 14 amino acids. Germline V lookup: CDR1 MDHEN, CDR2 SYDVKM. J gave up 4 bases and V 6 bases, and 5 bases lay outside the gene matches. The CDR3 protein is CASSPGTGATEAFF. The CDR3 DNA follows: TGTGCCAGCAGCCCCGGGACAGGGGCCACTGAAGCTTTCTTT. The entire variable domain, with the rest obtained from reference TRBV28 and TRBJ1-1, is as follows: DVKVTQSSRYLVKRTGEKVFLECVQDMDHENMFWYRQDPGLGLRLIYFSYDVKMKEKGDIPEGYSVSREKKERFSLILESASTNQTSMYLCASSPGTGATEAFFGQGTRLTVV.

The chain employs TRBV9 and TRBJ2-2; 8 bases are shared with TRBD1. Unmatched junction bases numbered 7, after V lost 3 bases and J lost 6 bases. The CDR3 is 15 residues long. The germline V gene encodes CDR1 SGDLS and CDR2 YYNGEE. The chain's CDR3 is CASSDDRGAAGELFF. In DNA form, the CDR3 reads TGTGCCAGCAGCGACGACAGGGGTGCGGCCGGGGAGCTGTTTTTT.